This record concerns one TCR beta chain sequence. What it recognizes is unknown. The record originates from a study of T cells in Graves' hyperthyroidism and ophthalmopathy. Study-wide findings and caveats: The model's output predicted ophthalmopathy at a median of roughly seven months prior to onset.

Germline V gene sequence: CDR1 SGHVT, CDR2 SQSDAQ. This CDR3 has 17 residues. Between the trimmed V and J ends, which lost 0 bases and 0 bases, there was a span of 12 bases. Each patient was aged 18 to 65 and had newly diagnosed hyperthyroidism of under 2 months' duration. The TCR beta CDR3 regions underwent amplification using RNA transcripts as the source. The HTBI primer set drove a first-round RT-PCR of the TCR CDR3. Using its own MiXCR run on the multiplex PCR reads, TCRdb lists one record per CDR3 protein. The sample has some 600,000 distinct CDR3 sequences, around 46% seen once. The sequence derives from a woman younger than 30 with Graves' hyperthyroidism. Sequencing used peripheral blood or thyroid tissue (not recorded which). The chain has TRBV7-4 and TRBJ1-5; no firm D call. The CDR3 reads CASSLAFGIPSNQPQHF. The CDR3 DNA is TGTGCCAGCAGCTTAGCGTTTGGGATCCCTAGCAATCAGCCCCAGCATTTT.